The 29 T cell receptor beta chains below come from one sample, sequenced in a study of blood T cell repertoires in COVID-19. Using immunoSEQ multiplex PCR, the repertoire was profiled, and TCRdb retains in-frame clones only, with some absent. There are 140,000 or so clones in the sample; about 80% occur only once, and approximately 8.4% lies in the top ten. Specimen: PBMCs or T cells enriched from blood (not recorded which). These receptor sequences come from a man aged 50-60 years who had recovered from COVID-19.

This clone was detected many times. V is TRBV18 and J is TRBJ2-3; 8 nucleotides agree with TRBD1. The CDR3 totals 15 residues. The ends lost 3 bases at V and 6 bases at J; junction bases unmatched: 8. Germline loops: CDR1 KGHSH, CDR2 LQKENI. The DNA for the CDR3 is TGTGCCAGCTCACCGCAGACAGGGGAATTGGATACGCAGTATTTT. This codes for CASSPQTGELDTQYF.

This chain uses TRBV7-2 with TRBJ2-7; TRBD1 is a possible D gene (6 bases). Per the germline V gene, CDR1 is SGHTA and CDR2 is FQGNSA. This CDR3 has 12 amino acids. V was clipped by 4 bases and J by 5 bases, with 9 bases between them. The CDR3 DNA reads as TGTGCCAGCAGCTCCACAGGGAACGAGCAGTACTTC. It encodes CASSSTGNEQYF.

The V and J genes are TRBV18 and TRBJ2-7; a possible D gene is TRBD1 (5 bases). V was cut by 4 bases and J by 2 bases, with 12 bases left in between. The germline V gene encodes CDR1 KGHSH and CDR2 LQKENI. The CDR3 has 14 amino acids. The CDR3 sequence is CASSRSRDPYEQYF. The CDR3 DNA reads TGTGCCAGCTCACGCTCCAGGGATCCCTACGAGCAGTACTTC.

The chain carries TRBV9 and TRBJ2-3; D may be TRBD1 (6 bases). Germline CDR1 and CDR2: SGDLS and YYNGEE. The CDR3 runs 16 residues. The germline V and J ends were trimmed by 2 bases and 2 bases, with 15 bases remaining between them. The chain's CDR3 is CASSVARQVNTDTQYF. The CDR3 coding sequence is TGTGCCAGCAGCGTGGCCCGACAGGTTAACACAGATACGCAGTATTTT.

The chain carries TRBV5-8 and TRBJ2-1; 9 bases fit TRBD1. V shed 0 bases and J 5 bases; nucleotides not matched to a gene: 3. CDR1 SGHTS and CDR2 YDEGEE come from the germline V gene. The length of the CDR3 is 15 residues. The CDR3 here is CASSLGTGADNEQFF. In DNA form, the CDR3 reads TGTGCCAGCAGCTTGGGGACAGGGGCGGACAATGAGCAGTTCTTC.

In the case of this clone: Additional DNA sequences in this sample encode the identical CDR3. The chain joins TRBV18 to TRBJ1-5, with a possible D match to TRBD1 (5 bases). The CDR3 runs 16 residues. V gave up 3 bases and J gave up 6 bases, with 18 bases separating them. Looked up from germline, CDR1 is KGHSH and CDR2 is LQKENI. The CDR3 DNA sequence: TGTGCCAGCTCACCCCCGGGAGGGCAGGGTGGTCAGCCCCAGCATTTT. Protein: CASSPPGGQGGQPQHF.

DNA for the CDR3: TGTGCCAGCAGCACACCCGGGACAGGGGTCAGAGAGCAGTACTTC. Encoded protein: CASSTPGTGVREQYF. The J gene is TRBJ2-7, the V gene TRBV27; 10 positions agree with TRBD1. CDR1 and CDR2 from the germline V gene are MNHEY and SMNVEV (reference sequence). With 6 bases clipped from V and 7 bases from J, the junction kept 12 bases outside the gene matches. The CDR3 loop spans 15 amino acids.

The chain is built from TRBV9 and TRBJ2-2; D might be TRBD2 (5 bases). CDR3 length: 15 amino acids. The germline V and J ends were trimmed by 2 bases and 6 bases, with 14 bases remaining between them. Germline values: CDR1 SGDLS, CDR2 YYNGEE. CDR3 sequence reads: CASSVAGSAAGELFF. In DNA, the CDR3 is TGTGCCAGCAGCGTCGCGGGTTCCGCCGCCGGGGAGCTGTTTTTT.

The genes are TRBV3-1 (or the pseudogene TRBV3-2) and TRBJ2-1; 14 nucleotides match TRBD2. CDR1 is LGHDT and CDR2 is YNNKEL in the germline V gene (reference sequence). This CDR3 is built from 16 residues. J lost 6 bases, V lost 3 bases, and 4 bases had no gene match. The CDR3: CASSHGLAGGGNEQFF. The CDR3, as DNA: TGTGCCAGCAGCCATGGACTAGCGGGGGGAGGCAATGAGCAGTTCTTC.

This chain connects TRBV7-6 to TRBJ2-7; no clear D. Germline CDR1 SGHVS, CDR2 FNYEAQ. Between the trimmed V and J ends, which lost 4 bases and 3 bases, there was a span of 7 bases. The CDR3 consists of 12 residues. This CDR3 reads CASSSRDYEQYF. The CDR3 DNA reads TGTGCCAGCAGCTCAAGAGACTACGAGCAGTACTTC.

The chain has TRBV30 and TRBJ1-5; D call uncertain. The CDR3 spans 15 residues. Trimming removed 4 bases at V and 0 bases at J, with 13 bases between. The germline V gene has CDR1 GTSNPN and CDR2 SVGIG (reference sequence). CDR3 nucleotides: TGTGCCTGGAAGATGGCTGCCCATAGCAATCAGCCCCAGCATTTT. Its translation is CAWKMAAHSNQPQHF.

This clone was seen a handful of times. This rearrangement joins TRBV27 to TRBJ1-1; no reliable D call. Germline V gene data show CDR1 as MNHEY and CDR2 as SMNVEV (reference sequence). The V end was cut by 5 bases, the J end by 1 base, with 20 bases between. CDR3 length: 17 amino acids. The CDR3 sequence: CASSDRRGRLGNTEAFF. CDR3 DNA: TGTGCCAGCAGTGACCGACGGGGAAGACTAGGGAACACTGAAGCTTTCTTT.

This clone was counted a single time. The gene calls are TRBV29-1 and TRBJ1-1; D not resolved. Trimming pared 3 bases from V and 0 bases from J, leaving 8 bases between. The CDR3 loop spans 13 amino acids. Germline V CDR1 and CDR2: SQVTM, ANQGSEA. CDR3 residues: CSVDGFMNTEAFF. In DNA form, the CDR3 reads TGCAGCGTTGATGGCTTCATGAACACTGAAGCTTTCTTT.

This clone was found once. This sequence joins TRBV7-2 and TRBJ1-5; 9 bases match TRBD1. J gave up 3 bases and V 5 bases, and 5 bases lay outside the gene matches. Per the germline V gene, CDR1 is SGHTA and CDR2 is FQGNSA. The CDR3 is made up of 15 amino acids. The CDR3 sequence is CASSLWDRDNQPQHF. CDR3 bases: TGTGCCAGCAGCCTATGGGACAGGGACAATCAGCCCCAGCATTTT.

This clone was seen many times. The chain combines TRBV27 with TRBJ2-5; 7 nucleotides agree with TRBD2. CDR1 is MNHEY and CDR2 is SMNVEV in the germline V gene (reference sequence). The CDR3 consists of 17 residues. Trimming at V came to 5 bases and at J to 5 bases, leaving 17 bases not matched to a gene. CDR3 region: CASSGASGPRARETQYF. Here the CDR3 DNA reads TGTGCCAGCAGTGGGGCTAGCGGACCCCGGGCACGGGAGACCCAGTACTTC.

J is TRBJ2-1 and V is TRBV5-4; perhaps TRBD2 as D (9 bases). Germline CDR1 and CDR2: SGHNT and YYREEE (reference sequence). The CDR3 is 19 amino acids. Trimming removed 0 bases from V and 8 bases from J, with 27 bases in between. Written as DNA, the CDR3 is TGTGCCAGCAGCTTGGTCGGACAGGGACTAGCATATTTCGTCGATGAGCAGTTCTTC. Its translation is CASSLVGQGLAYFVDEQFF.

Comment on this clone: The junction differs from germline at one of its ends, possibly a read error. The genes are TRBV7-3 and TRBJ2-2, with 8 positions matching TRBD2. CDR3 length equals 16 residues. From germline, CDR1 is SGHTA and CDR2 FQGTGA. CDR3 in DNA: TGTGCCAGCACCTTACCGGGACTAGGAGGAACCGGGGAGCTGTTTTTT. Encoded protein: CASTLPGLGGTGELFF.

This clone has just a few counts. The rearrangement joins TRBV25-1 to TRBJ1-3; 8 nucleotides agree with TRBD1. Losses at the gene ends were 3 bases for V and 7 bases for J; bases not matched to a gene: 8. Germline CDR1 is MGHDK and CDR2 is SYGVNS. This CDR3 is 15 amino acids long. Here the CDR3 reads CASSDVTGARNTIYF. CDR3 in DNA: TGTGCCAGCAGTGACGTGACAGGGGCTAGGAACACCATATATTTT.

CDR3 coding DNA: TGCAGCGTTTACACGGGAAACACTGAAGCTTTCTTT. Translating gives CSVYTGNTEAFF. This rearrangement joins TRBV29-1 to TRBJ1-1; D remains unclear. The CDR3 runs to 12 residues. CDR1 and CDR2 (germline): SQVTM, ANQGSEA. Trimming took off 5 bases at V and 2 bases at J, with 9 bases between the two ends. The full variable domain, its missing parts supplied by reference TRBV29-1 and TRBJ1-1, is SAVISQKPSRDICQRGTSLTIQCQVDSQVTMMFWYRQQPGQSLTLIATANQGSEATYESGFVIDKFPISRPNLTFSTLTVSNMSPEDSSIYLCSVYTGNTEAFFGQGTRLTVV.

The chain uses TRBV5-1 and TRBJ1-6; 7 bases are shared with TRBD1. The CDR3 extends over 17 amino acids. The V and J ends lost 0 bases and 4 bases, in that order; junction bases with no gene match: 7. Germline lookup yields CDR1 SGHRS and CDR2 YFSETQ. CDR3 amino acids: CASSLESTGQYNSPLHF. CDR3 DNA sequence: TGCGCCAGCAGCTTGGAAAGCACGGGACAGTATAATTCACCCCTCCACTTT.

The chain employs TRBV19 and TRBJ2-7; D is ambiguous. This CDR3 is built from 17 residues. The germline V and J ends were trimmed by 4 bases and 3 bases, with 22 bases remaining between them. Germline V gives CDR1 LNHDA, CDR2 SQIVND (reference sequence). The chain's CDR3 is CASSTRGISRRGYEQYF. The CDR3 DNA is TGTGCCAGTAGTACCCGCGGCATCTCCCGTAGAGGCTACGAGCAGTACTTC.

The chain recombines TRBV4-3 with TRBJ1-4; 8 nucleotides agree with TRBD1. This CDR3 is built from 16 residues. V gave up 2 bases and J gave up 8 bases; unmatched junction bases: 10. Per the germline V gene, CDR1 is LGHNA and CDR2 is YSLEER. Here the CDR3 DNA reads TGCGCCAGCAGCCAATATCACCAGGGACAGGCAGAAAAACTGTTTTTT. Encoded protein: CASSQYHQGQAEKLFF.

This chain joins TRBV3-1 (or the pseudogene TRBV3-2) and TRBJ2-7; D remains unclear. The CDR3 is made up of 14 amino acids. Germline V gene sequence: CDR1 LGHDT, CDR2 YNNKEL (reference sequence). V shed 3 bases and J shed 0 bases, with 9 bases lying between them. The CDR3 reads CASSHRTNSYEQYF. CDR3 coding DNA: TGTGCCAGCAGCCATAGAACGAACTCCTACGAGCAGTACTTC.

CDR3 loop: CASSTLDTRYSNQPQHF. The DNA of the CDR3 is TGTGCCAGTAGTACCCTGGACACCCGATATAGCAATCAGCCCCAGCATTTT. This rearrangement joins TRBV19 to TRBJ1-5; D is perhaps TRBD1 (5 bases). This CDR3 region has 17 residues. Germline V lookup: CDR1 LNHDA, CDR2 SQIVND (reference sequence). V lost 4 bases and J lost 0, with 16 bases in between.

V and J are TRBV7-3 and TRBJ2-5, with TRBD1 matching 10 bases. There are 13 residues in the CDR3. Unmatched junction bases numbered 7, after V lost 11 bases and J lost 4 bases. The germline V gene encodes CDR1 SGHTA and CDR2 FQGTGA. CDR3 loop: CASRQGAGETQYF. The CDR3 bases are TGTGCCTCCCGACAGGGGGCCGGAGAGACCCAGTACTTC.

The CDR3 nucleotides are TGTGCCAGCTCACCACCCGGGAGGACAACCTACGAGCAGTACTTC. As protein: CASSPPGRTTYEQYF. The chain uses TRBV18 and TRBJ2-7; 7 positions agree with TRBD2. Trimming removed 0 bases from V and 2 bases from J; junction bases left unmatched: 4. CDR1 and CDR2 from the germline V gene are KGHSH and LQKENI. The CDR3 totals 15 residues.

CDR3: CASSLGGSGANVLTF. CDR3 in DNA: TGTGCCAGCAGTTTAGGGGGGTCTGGGGCCAACGTCCTGACTTTC. This chain connects TRBV28 to TRBJ2-6; D might be TRBD2 (6 bases). The CDR3 is 15 residues long. V gave up 2 bases and J gave up 1 base, with 6 bases separating them. Germline assignment: CDR1 MDHEN and CDR2 SYDVKM.

The rearrangement joins TRBV3-1 (or the pseudogene TRBV3-2) to TRBJ1-5; no clear D gene. Trimming pared 1 base from V and 7 bases from J, leaving 11 bases between. The CDR3 is made up of 14 amino acids. In germline, CDR1 is LGHDT, CDR2 YNNKEL (reference sequence). The CDR3 DNA is TGTGCCAGCAGCCAAGTGTCTACCGGGCAGCCCCAGCATTTT. Encoded protein: CASSQVSTGQPQHF.

The rearrangement joins TRBV12-3 or TRBV12-4 to TRBJ2-7, with a possible D match to TRBD2 (5 bases). The ends were cut back, 3 bases at V and 5 bases at J, with 8 bases in the middle. This CDR3 region has 12 residues. For the CDR3, the DNA is TGTGCCAGCAGTTTCTGGAGGAACGAGCAGTACTTC. Amino acid sequence: CASSFWRNEQYF.